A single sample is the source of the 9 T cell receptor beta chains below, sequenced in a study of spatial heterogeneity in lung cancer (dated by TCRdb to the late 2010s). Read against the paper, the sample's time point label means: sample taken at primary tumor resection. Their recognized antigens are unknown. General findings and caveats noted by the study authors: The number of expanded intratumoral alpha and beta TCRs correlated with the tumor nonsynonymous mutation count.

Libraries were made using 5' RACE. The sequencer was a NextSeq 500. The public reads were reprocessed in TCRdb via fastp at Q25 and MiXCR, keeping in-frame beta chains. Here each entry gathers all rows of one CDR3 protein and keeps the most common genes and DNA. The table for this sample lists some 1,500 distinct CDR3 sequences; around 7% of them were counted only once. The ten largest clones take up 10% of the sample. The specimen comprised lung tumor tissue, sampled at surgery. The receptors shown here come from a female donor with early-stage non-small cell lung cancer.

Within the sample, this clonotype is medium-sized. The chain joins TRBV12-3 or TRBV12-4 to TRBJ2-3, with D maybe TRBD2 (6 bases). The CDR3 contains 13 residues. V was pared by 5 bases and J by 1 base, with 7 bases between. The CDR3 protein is CASSPSGTDTQYF. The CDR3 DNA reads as TGTGCCAGCAGTCCTAGCGGCACAGATACGCAGTATTTT.

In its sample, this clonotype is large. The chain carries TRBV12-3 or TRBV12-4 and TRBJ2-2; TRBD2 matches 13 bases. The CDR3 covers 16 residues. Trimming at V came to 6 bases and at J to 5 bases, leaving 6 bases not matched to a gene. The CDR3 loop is CASRGLAGIGTGELFF. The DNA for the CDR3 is TGTGCCAGCAGGGGACTAGCGGGAATCGGAACCGGGGAGCTGTTTTTT.

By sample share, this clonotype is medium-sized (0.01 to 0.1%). CDR3 in amino acids: CAWSARGPQQFF. In nucleotides, the CDR3 is TGTGCCTGGAGCGCAAGGGGTCCCCAGCAGTTCTTC. The V and J genes are TRBV30 and TRBJ2-1, with a possible D match to TRBD1 (5 bases). The CDR3 is 12 amino acids. V was trimmed by 3 bases and J by 11 bases, leaving 14 bases between them. Germline assignment: CDR1 GTSNPN and CDR2 SVGIG (reference sequence).

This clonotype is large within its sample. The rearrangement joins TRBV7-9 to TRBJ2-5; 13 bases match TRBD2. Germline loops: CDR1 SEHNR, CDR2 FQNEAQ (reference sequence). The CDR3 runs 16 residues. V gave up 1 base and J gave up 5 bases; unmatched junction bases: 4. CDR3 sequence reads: CASSLGGLAGMETQYF. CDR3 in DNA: TGTGCCAGCAGCTTAGGGGGACTAGCGGGGATGGAGACCCAGTACTTC.

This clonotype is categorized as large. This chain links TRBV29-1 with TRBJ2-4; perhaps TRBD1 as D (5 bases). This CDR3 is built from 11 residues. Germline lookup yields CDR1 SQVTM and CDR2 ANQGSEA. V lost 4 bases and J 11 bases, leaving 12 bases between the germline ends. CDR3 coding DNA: TGCAGCGTTGGGACATTGAGCGTTCAGTACTTC. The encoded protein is CSVGTLSVQYF.

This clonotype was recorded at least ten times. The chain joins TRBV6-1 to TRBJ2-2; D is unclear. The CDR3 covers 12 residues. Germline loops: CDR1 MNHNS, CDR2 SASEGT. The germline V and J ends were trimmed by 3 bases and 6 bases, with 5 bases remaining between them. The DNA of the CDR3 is TGTGCCAGCAGTGATCCCCCCGGGGAGCTGTTTTTT. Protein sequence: CASSDPPGELFF.

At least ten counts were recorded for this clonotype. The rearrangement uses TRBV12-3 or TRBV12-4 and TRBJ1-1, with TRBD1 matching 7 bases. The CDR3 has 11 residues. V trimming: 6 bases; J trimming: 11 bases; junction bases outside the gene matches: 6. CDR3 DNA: TGTGCCAGCAGCGACAGGGTTACGGCTTTCTTT. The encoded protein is CASSDRVTAFF.

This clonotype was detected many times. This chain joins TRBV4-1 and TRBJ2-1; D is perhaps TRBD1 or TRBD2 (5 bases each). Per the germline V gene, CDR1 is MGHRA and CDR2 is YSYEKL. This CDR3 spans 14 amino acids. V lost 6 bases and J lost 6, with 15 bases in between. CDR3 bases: TGCGCCAGCAGGGGGACCCCTACTCTCAATGAGCAGTTCTTC. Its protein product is CASRGTPTLNEQFF.

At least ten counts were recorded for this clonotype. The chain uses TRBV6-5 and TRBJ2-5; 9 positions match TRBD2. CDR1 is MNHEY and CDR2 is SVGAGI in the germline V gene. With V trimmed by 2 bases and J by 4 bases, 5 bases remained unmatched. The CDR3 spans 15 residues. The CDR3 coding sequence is TGTGCCAGCAGTTACCATCCTAGCGGGGTAGAGACCCAGTACTTC. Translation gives CASSYHPSGVETQYF.